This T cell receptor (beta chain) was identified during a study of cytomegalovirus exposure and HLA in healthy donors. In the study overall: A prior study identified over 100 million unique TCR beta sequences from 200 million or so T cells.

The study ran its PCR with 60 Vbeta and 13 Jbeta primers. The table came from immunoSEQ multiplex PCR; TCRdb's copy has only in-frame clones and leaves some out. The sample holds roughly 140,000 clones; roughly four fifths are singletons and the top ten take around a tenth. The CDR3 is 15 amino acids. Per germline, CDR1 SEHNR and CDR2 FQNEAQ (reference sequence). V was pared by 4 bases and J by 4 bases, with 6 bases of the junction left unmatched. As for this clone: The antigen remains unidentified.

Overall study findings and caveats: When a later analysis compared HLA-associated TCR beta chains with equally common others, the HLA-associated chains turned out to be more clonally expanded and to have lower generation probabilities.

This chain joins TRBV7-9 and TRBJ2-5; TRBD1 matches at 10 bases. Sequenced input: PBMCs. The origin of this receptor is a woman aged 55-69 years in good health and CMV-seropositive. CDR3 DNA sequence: TGTGCCAGCAGCTCGGGACAGGGGAGGGGAGAGACCCAGTACTTC. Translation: CASSSGQGRGETQYF.